Detailed here is one TCR beta chain. Generated by immunoSEQ multiplex PCR, the TCRdb table keeps only in-frame clones and is missing some. The table shows about 1 million clones, with 60% to 80% occurring only once. This sample stems from a study of shared clonotypes between healthy human individuals. Per the germline V gene, CDR1 is MDHEN and CDR2 is SYDVKM. The CDR3 runs to 13 residues. V was clipped by 4 bases and J by 9 bases; unmatched bases: 3. The specimen was memory CD4+ T cells sorted from blood. The subset: CD45RA-negative fraction. This chain uses TRBV28 with TRBJ1-6; the match to TRBD1 covers 7 bases. This TCR was sampled from a man aged 18 to 30 in good health. The CDR3 protein is CASSYRGGSPLHF. The CDR3 region has the DNA TGTGCCAGCAGTTACAGGGGAGGTTCACCCCTCCACTTT. The complete variable domain, with remaining parts taken from reference TRBV28 and TRBJ1-6, reads DVKVTQSSRYLVKRTGEKVFLECVQDMDHENMFWYRQDPGLGLRLIYFSYDVKMKEKGDIPEGYSVSREKKERFSLILESASTNQTSMYLCASSYRGGSPLHFGNGTRLTVT.